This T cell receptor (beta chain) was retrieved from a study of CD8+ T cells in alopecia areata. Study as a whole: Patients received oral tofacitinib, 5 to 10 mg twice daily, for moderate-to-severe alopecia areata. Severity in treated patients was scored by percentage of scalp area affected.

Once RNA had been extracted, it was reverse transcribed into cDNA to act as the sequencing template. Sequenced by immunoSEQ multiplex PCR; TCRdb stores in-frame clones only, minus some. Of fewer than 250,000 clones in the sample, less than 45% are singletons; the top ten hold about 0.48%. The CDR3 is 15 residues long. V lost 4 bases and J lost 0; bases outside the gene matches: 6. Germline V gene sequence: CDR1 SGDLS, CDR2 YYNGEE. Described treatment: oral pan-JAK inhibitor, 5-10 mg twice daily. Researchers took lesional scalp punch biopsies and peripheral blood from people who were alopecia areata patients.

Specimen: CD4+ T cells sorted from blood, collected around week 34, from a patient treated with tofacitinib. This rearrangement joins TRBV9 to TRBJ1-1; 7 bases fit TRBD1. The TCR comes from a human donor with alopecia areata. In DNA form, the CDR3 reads TGTGCCAGCAGCCTAGCAGGGGGGCTGAACACTGAAGCTTTCTTT. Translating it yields CASSLAGGLNTEAFF.